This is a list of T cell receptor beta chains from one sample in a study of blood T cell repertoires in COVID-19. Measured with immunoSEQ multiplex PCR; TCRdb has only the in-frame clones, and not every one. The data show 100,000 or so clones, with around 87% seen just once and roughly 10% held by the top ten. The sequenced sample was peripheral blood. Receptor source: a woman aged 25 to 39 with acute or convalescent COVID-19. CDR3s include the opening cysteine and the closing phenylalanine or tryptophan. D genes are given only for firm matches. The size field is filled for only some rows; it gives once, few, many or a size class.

DNA: TGTGCCAGCAGTGCGAGGGTTAGCACAGATACGCAGTATTTT
CDR3: CASSARVSTDTQYF
size: few
D: -
J: TRBJ2-3
V: TRBV2

DNA: TGTGCCAGCAGTCGCGGCGAGGTACAGCCCCAGCATTTT
CDR3: CASSRGEVQPQHF
size: once
D: -
J: TRBJ1-5
V: TRBV6-5

DNA: TGTGCCAGCAGCGCATCGAGCTCGGGGATGGCGAATGAGCAGTTCTTC
CDR3: CASSASSSGMANEQFF
size: once
D: -
J: TRBJ2-1
V: TRBV9

DNA: TGCGCCAGCAGCCAAGAAAACAACAGGGGGAACTATGGCTACACCTTC
CDR3: CASSQENNRGNYGYTF
size: -
D: TRBD1
J: TRBJ1-2
V: TRBV4-1

DNA: TGCGCCAGCAGCTGGGACAGGGCTGAGGGTGAAGCTTTCTTT
CDR3: CASSWDRAEGEAFF
size: -
D: TRBD1
J: TRBJ1-1
V: TRBV5-1

DNA: TGTGCCAGCAGCCCGGGACAGGGAAGGAACACTGAAGCTTTCTTT
CDR3: CASSPGQGRNTEAFF
size: -
D: TRBD1
J: TRBJ1-1
V: TRBV7-9

DNA: TGCAGCGTTGGACCAGGGGGCCAGAACACTGAAGCTTTCTTT
CDR3: CSVGPGGQNTEAFF
size: -
D: TRBD1
J: TRBJ1-1
V: TRBV29-1

DNA: TGTGCCAGCAGCCAGGACAGGGCGTTAGGGGAGCAGTACTTC
CDR3: CASSQDRALGEQYF
size: -
D: TRBD1
J: TRBJ2-7
V: TRBV3-1/TRBV3-2

DNA: TGTGCCAGCTCACCGACTAGCGGGGGGGCCAACGAGCAGTACTTC
CDR3: CASSPTSGGANEQYF
size: -
D: TRBD2
J: TRBJ2-7
V: TRBV18

DNA: TGTGCCAGCAGCCAGGAGGTAGCGGGGGGGCCGAGCACCGGGGAGCTGTTTTTT
CDR3: CASSQEVAGGPSTGELFF
size: -
D: TRBD2
J: TRBJ2-2
V: TRBV7-6

DNA: TGTGCCTGGAAGGGTCTCGACAGGGTTTCTGGCTACACCTTC
CDR3: CAWKGLDRVSGYTF
size: -
D: TRBD1
J: TRBJ1-2
V: TRBV30

DNA: TGTGCCAGCAGCTTGGCCGGTTTATCGGGAGGCTACACCTTC
CDR3: CASSLAGLSGGYTF
size: -
D: -
J: TRBJ1-2
V: TRBV5-6

DNA: TGTGCCAGCAGCAAGCAGGCGGCGGGACTGAACGAAAAACTGTTTTTT
CDR3: CASSKQAAGLNEKLFF
size: -
D: -
J: TRBJ1-4
V: TRBV7-6

DNA: TGTGCCACCAGTGCGGGATCTGAGCCCCAGCATTTT
CDR3: CATSAGSEPQHF
size: -
D: -
J: TRBJ1-5
V: TRBV24-1

DNA: TGTGCCAGCAGCGTCCCCAAGACAGGGGGCATCGAGACCCAGTACTTC
CDR3: CASSVPKTGGIETQYF
size: -
D: TRBD1
J: TRBJ2-5
V: TRBV9

DNA: TGTGCCAGCAAGGAGGGGGCCTCCTACGAGCAGTACTTC
CDR3: CASKEGASYEQYF
size: -
D: -
J: TRBJ2-7
V: TRBV28

DNA: TGTGCCTGGAGTAGAGGGACTAGCGAGCAGTACTTC
CDR3: CAWSRGTSEQYF
size: -
D: TRBD2
J: TRBJ2-7
V: TRBV30

DNA: TGTGCCAGCAGCAGAGGGTGGGACAATCAGCCCCAGCATTTT
CDR3: CASSRGWDNQPQHF
size: -
D: -
J: TRBJ1-5
V: TRBV6-5

DNA: TGTGCCAGCAGCTTCTGGACTGTTTCGTTC
CDR3: CASSFWTVSF
size: -
D: -
J: TRBJ1-2
V: TRBV7-9

DNA: TGTGCCAGCAGCCCCCGGACAGGGGATGGCTACACCTTC
CDR3: CASSPRTGDGYTF
size: -
D: TRBD1
J: TRBJ1-2
V: TRBV11-2

DNA: TGTGCCAGCAGGGGGGTGCAGGGGGCTAAGTACGAGCAGTACTTC
CDR3: CASRGVQGAKYEQYF
size: once
D: TRBD1
J: TRBJ2-7
V: TRBV6-5

DNA: TGTGCCAGCAGGGACATCGGGAATCAGCCCCAGCATTTT
CDR3: CASRDIGNQPQHF
size: -
D: -
J: TRBJ1-5
V: TRBV6-5

DNA: TGTGCCAGCAGACGGACAGGGGGAAACGTGAACACCGGGGAGCTGTTTTTT
CDR3: CASRRTGGNVNTGELFF
size: -
D: TRBD1
J: TRBJ2-2
V: TRBV28

DNA: TGTGCCAGCAGTGAAACCGGGTGGTATGGCTACACCTTC
CDR3: CASSETGWYGYTF
size: once
D: -
J: TRBJ1-2
V: TRBV6-1

DNA: TGTGCCACCAGCCCTGACAGGGGCAGTCAGCCCCAGCATTTT
CDR3: CATSPDRGSQPQHF
size: few
D: TRBD1
J: TRBJ1-5
V: TRBV15

DNA: TGTGCCAGCAGCGCCGGGACACGCCAGCCCCAGCATTTT
CDR3: CASSAGTRQPQHF
size: -
D: -
J: TRBJ1-5
V: TRBV13

DNA: TGCGCCAGCAGCTGGGGACAGGCCTCAAATTCACCCCTCCACTTT
CDR3: CASSWGQASNSPLHF
size: -
D: TRBD1
J: TRBJ1-6
V: TRBV5-1

DNA: TGTGCCAGCAGTTCAGGGGGCGAGACTTATGGCTACACCTTC
CDR3: CASSSGGETYGYTF
size: -
D: TRBD1
J: TRBJ1-2
V: TRBV28

DNA: TGTGCCAGCAGGGACAGCCGTTATAGCAATCAGCCCCAGCATTTT
CDR3: CASRDSRYSNQPQHF
size: -
D: -
J: TRBJ1-5
V: TRBV2

DNA: TGTGCCAGCAGCGGACAGGGGTTGTCTAACTATGGCTACACCTTC
CDR3: CASSGQGLSNYGYTF
size: -
D: TRBD1
J: TRBJ1-2
V: TRBV6-5

DNA: TGTGCCAGCAGCCCGGCGCGGGGCAGGACGAACACTGAAGCTTTCTTT
CDR3: CASSPARGRTNTEAFF
size: once
D: -
J: TRBJ1-1
V: TRBV9

DNA: TGTGCCAGCTCACCACAGGGAGTGAGGGGCTACACCTTC
CDR3: CASSPQGVRGYTF
size: -
D: -
J: TRBJ1-2
V: TRBV18

DNA: TGTGCCACCAGCCACGGACAGAACACAGATACGCAGTATTTT
CDR3: CATSHGQNTDTQYF
size: -
D: -
J: TRBJ2-3
V: TRBV24-1

DNA: TGTGCCACCGAGGGGAGGGGGATAAACTATGGCTACACCTTC
CDR3: CATEGRGINYGYTF
size: few
D: -
J: TRBJ1-2
V: TRBV28

DNA: TGTGCCAGCAGCGTAGGGTCCGGGGGGAATTCACCCCTCCACTTT
CDR3: CASSVGSGGNSPLHF
size: -
D: -
J: TRBJ1-6
V: TRBV9

DNA: TGTGCCATCAGTGGGACAGTAGGGGACGAGCAGTACTTC
CDR3: CAISGTVGDEQYF
size: -
D: -
J: TRBJ2-7
V: TRBV10-3

DNA: TGCAGTGCTAGTGACAGGAACGTCTACGAGCAGTACTTC
CDR3: CSASDRNVYEQYF
size: -
D: -
J: TRBJ2-7
V: TRBV20-1

DNA: TGTGCCAGCCGGGCCATCGACAGGGTAGGGGAAAAACTGTTTTTT
CDR3: CASRAIDRVGEKLFF
size: -
D: TRBD1
J: TRBJ1-4
V: TRBV6-5

DNA: TGTGCCAGCACGCGTACGCCGAATTCACCCCTCCACTTT
CDR3: CASTRTPNSPLHF
size: -
D: -
J: TRBJ1-6
V: TRBV6-5

DNA: TGTGCCAGCCGAACTCGGACAGGGGGGAACACTGAAGCTTTCTTT
CDR3: CASRTRTGGNTEAFF
size: -
D: TRBD1
J: TRBJ1-1
V: TRBV27

DNA: TGTGCCAGCAGTTTCATTGATGGGCCAACAGATACGCAGTATTTT
CDR3: CASSFIDGPTDTQYF
size: -
D: -
J: TRBJ2-3
V: TRBV28

DNA: TGCGCCAGCAGCCGGGACAGCGCGACCTACGAGCAGTACTTC
CDR3: CASSRDSATYEQYF
size: -
D: TRBD1
J: TRBJ2-7
V: TRBV4-1

DNA: TGTGCCAGTTCCCCCGGGGGAGGCGATACGCAGTATTTT
CDR3: CASSPGGGDTQYF
size: -
D: -
J: TRBJ2-3
V: TRBV28

DNA: TGTGCCAGCAGTTACGGCGGGGATAATTCACCCCTCCACTTT
CDR3: CASSYGGDNSPLHF
size: -
D: -
J: TRBJ1-6
V: TRBV6-6

DNA: TGTGCCACCAGCCTAACTCAGGGACACTTCGGTGAGCAGTTCTTC
CDR3: CATSLTQGHFGEQFF
size: once
D: -
J: TRBJ2-1
V: TRBV15

DNA: TGTGCCATCTCCCGGGGGACTAGCGTCGACGAGCAGTACTTC
CDR3: CAISRGTSVDEQYF
size: -
D: TRBD2
J: TRBJ2-7
V: TRBV5-8